The 19 T cell receptor beta chains in this list originate from one sample, sequenced in a study of control samples from healthy donors and cancer patients. Sequencing was performed with immunoSEQ multiplex PCR; in TCRdb, only in-frame clones are kept and a portion is missing. The sample lists approximately 2,500 clones, approximately 96% occurring once. Sequencing was done on a sample of PBMCs. Receptors originate from a man in his sixties or seventies with colorectal cancer.

The chain combines TRBV7-3 with TRBJ2-2, with D hard to call. The CDR3 runs to 14 residues. The V gene lost 0 bases and the J gene lost 6 bases, with 8 bases spanning the gap. Germline CDR1 reads SGHTA; CDR2 reads FQGTGA. The CDR3 protein is CASSLTSLPGELFF. CDR3 coding DNA: TGTGCCAGCAGCTTAACGTCCCTCCCCGGGGAGCTGTTTTTT.

The genes are TRBV2 and TRBJ1-1, with a weak D call TRBD1 (6 bases). Germline-derived CDR1 and CDR2 are SNHLY and FYNNEI. This CDR3 is 12 amino acids long. Trimming cost V 3 bases and J 7 bases, with 9 bases left between them. DNA for the CDR3: TGTGCCAGCAGTGAGGGCAGGGGTGAAGCTTTCTTT. This codes for CASSEGRGEAFF.

The chain links TRBV5-1 to TRBJ2-7, with TRBD2 as a possible D gene (6 bases). Germline CDR1 is SGHRS and CDR2 is YFSETQ. V was pared by 4 bases and J by 4 bases, with 15 bases between. The CDR3 totals 14 residues. CDR3 amino acids: CASSPGDGGYEQYF. CDR3 nucleotide sequence: TGCGCCAGCAGCCCGGGGGACGGTGGATACGAGCAGTACTTC.

The gene calls are TRBV5-1 and TRBJ2-2; 7 bases fit TRBD1. This CDR3 region has 15 residues. J was trimmed by 1 base and V by 6 bases; bases with no gene match: 6. The germline CDR1 and CDR2 sequences are SGHRS and YFSETQ. DNA for the CDR3: TGCGCCAGCACCACCGGGACAGTGAACACCGGGGAGCTGTTTTTT. Its translation: CASTTGTVNTGELFF.

The chain couples TRBV21-1 to TRBJ2-5; the D call of TRBD2 is as the table states it, not checked on the DNA. TRBV21-1 is a recognized pseudogene. The CDR3 spans 17 residues. The CDR3 coding sequence is TGTGCCAGCAGCAAAGATCACGCGGGACCCGACTGGGAGACCCAGTACTTC. This sequence encodes CASSKDHAGPDWETQYF.

The rearrangement uses TRBV20-1 and TRBJ1-5; D is perhaps TRBD1 (6 bases). The CDR3 contains 11 residues. CDR1 is DFQATT and CDR2 is SNEGSKA in the germline V gene (reference sequence). Trimming stripped 8 bases from V and 3 bases from J, with 8 bases between. CDR3 sequence: CSSGVNQPQHF. The CDR3, as DNA: TGCAGTTCAGGGGTCAATCAGCCCCAGCATTTT.

This chain joins TRBV9 and TRBJ1-1; 10 bases match TRBD1. In germline, CDR1 is SGDLS, CDR2 YYNGEE. The junction had 5 bases not matched to a gene; V was cut back by 2 bases and J by 7 bases. CDR3 length: 14 residues. The CDR3 region is CASSVRQGAGEAFF. The CDR3 coding sequence is TGTGCCAGCAGCGTCAGACAGGGGGCCGGTGAAGCTTTCTTT.

The gene calls are TRBV19 and TRBJ1-4; D remains unclear. Germline V gene lookup returns CDR1 LNHDA and CDR2 SQIVND (reference sequence). The CDR3 is 16 residues long. Between the trimmed V and J ends, which lost 6 bases and 3 bases, there was a span of 17 bases. As DNA, the CDR3 is TGTGCCAGTAGGACTACGACACTTATGGCTAATGAAAAACTGTTTTTT. Its protein is CASRTTTLMANEKLFF.

The rearrangement joins TRBV6-5 to TRBJ1-5; 7 bases map to TRBD1. Germline values: CDR1 MNHEY, CDR2 SVGAGI. Trimming took 6 bases from V and 4 from J; bases not matched to a gene: 9. The CDR3 is made up of 15 amino acids. CDR3 protein: CASRDTDRRNQPQHF. The CDR3 nucleotides are TGTGCCAGCAGGGATACGGACAGGAGAAATCAGCCCCAGCATTTT.

The CDR3 loop reads CASSFLLRTSSYNEQFF. DNA of the CDR3: TGCGCCAGCAGCTTCTTATTGCGGACGAGCTCCTACAATGAGCAGTTCTTC. The rearrangement uses TRBV5-1 and TRBJ2-1; D is unclear. Germline values: CDR1 SGHRS, CDR2 YFSETQ. The CDR3 sequence is 17 residues long. V lost 2 bases, J lost 0 bases, and 15 bases lay in between.

The rearrangement links TRBV5-1 to TRBJ2-6, with D uncertain. Germline lookup yields CDR1 SGHRS and CDR2 YFSETQ. V shed 0 bases and J shed 3 bases, with 10 bases lying between them. This CDR3 is built from 16 residues. The CDR3 protein is CASSLDFRVGANVLTF. The CDR3, as DNA: TGCGCCAGCAGCTTGGACTTCCGGGTTGGGGCCAACGTCCTGACTTTC.

J is TRBJ1-6 and V is TRBV30; D perhaps matches TRBD1 (5 bases). The CDR3 sequence is 13 residues long. V lost 1 base and J 6 bases, leaving 7 bases between the germline ends. CDR1 is GTSNPN and CDR2 is SVGIG in the germline V gene (reference sequence). CDR3 residues: CAWSDQGNSPLHF. The CDR3 nucleotides are TGTGCCTGGAGTGACCAGGGTAATTCACCCCTCCACTTT.

The chain couples TRBV12-3 or TRBV12-4 to TRBJ2-1, with TRBD1 identical over 7 bases. The V gene end was trimmed by 6 bases and the J gene end by 5 bases; junction bases not matched to a gene: 4. The CDR3 is made up of 13 amino acids. CDR3 sequence (DNA): TGTGCCAGCAGCCGACAGGGAGACAATGAGCAGTTCTTC. It specifies CASSRQGDNEQFF.

The chain is built from TRBV19 and TRBJ2-3, with D perhaps TRBD1 (8 bases). The germline V gene has CDR1 LNHDA and CDR2 SQIVND (reference sequence). This CDR3 has 19 amino acids. V was trimmed by 6 bases and J by 6 bases, leaving 31 bases between them. Written as DNA, the CDR3 is TGTGCCAGTAGCAAGCGGGGCTTAATCAGGGGGCCCCTTGAGGATACGCAGTATTTT. Amino acids: CASSKRGLIRGPLEDTQYF.

J is TRBJ2-3 and V is TRBV12-5; D possibly corresponds to TRBD2 (6 bases). Germline CDR1 reads LGHNT; CDR2 reads FRNRAP. The CDR3 contains 12 residues. V was pared by 6 bases and J by 6 bases, with 10 bases between. The CDR3 bases are TGTGCTAGTGGGAGGGACTCGGATACGCAGTATTTT. This encodes CASGRDSDTQYF.

The chain joins TRBV9 to TRBJ1-1, with 9 bases fitting TRBD1. V was clipped by 1 base and J by 5 bases; unmatched bases: 3. The germline gives CDR1 SGDLS, CDR2 YYNGEE. This CDR3 contains 14 residues. This CDR3 reads CASSVIGTGTEAFF. For the CDR3, the DNA is TGTGCCAGCAGCGTAATTGGGACAGGGACTGAAGCTTTCTTT.

The gene calls are TRBV4-1 and TRBJ2-4, with 7 bases identical to TRBD1. In germline, CDR1 is MGHRA, CDR2 YSYEKL. This CDR3 is built from 15 residues. Germline trimming cut 4 bases from V and 3 bases from J; bases unmatched to any gene: 6. CDR3 protein: CASSPSDRVKNIQYF. The CDR3 coding sequence is TGCGCCAGCAGCCCCTCCGACAGGGTCAAAAACATTCAGTACTTC.

V usage is TRBV19 and J usage is TRBJ1-1; D is unclear. CDR1 and CDR2 from the germline V gene are LNHDA and SQIVND (reference sequence). V lost 1 base, J lost 1 base, and 4 bases lay in between. The CDR3 has 13 amino acids. The chain's CDR3 is CASSIVENTEAFF. The CDR3 nucleotides are TGTGCCAGTAGTATAGTGGAGAACACTGAAGCTTTCTTT.

The CDR3 protein is CASSLWGQGGGNIQYF. As DNA, the CDR3 is TGCGCCAGCAGCTTGTGGGGCCAGGGAGGAGGAAACATTCAGTACTTC. The V and J genes are TRBV5-1 and TRBJ2-4; possibly TRBD2 for D (6 bases). Trimming shortened V by 1 base and J by 6 bases, and 17 bases separated the two germline ends. Germline CDR1 and CDR2: SGHRS and YFSETQ. This CDR3 is 16 amino acids long.